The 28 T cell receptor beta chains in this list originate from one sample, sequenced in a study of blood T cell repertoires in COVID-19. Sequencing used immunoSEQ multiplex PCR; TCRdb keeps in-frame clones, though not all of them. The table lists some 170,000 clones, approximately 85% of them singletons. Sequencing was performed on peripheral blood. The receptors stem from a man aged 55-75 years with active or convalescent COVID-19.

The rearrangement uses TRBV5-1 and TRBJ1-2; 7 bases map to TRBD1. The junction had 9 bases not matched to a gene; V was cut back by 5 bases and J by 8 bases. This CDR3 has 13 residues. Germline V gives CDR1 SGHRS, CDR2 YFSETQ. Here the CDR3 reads CASSPDRVEGYTF. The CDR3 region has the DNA TGCGCCAGCAGTCCTGACAGGGTCGAAGGCTACACCTTC.

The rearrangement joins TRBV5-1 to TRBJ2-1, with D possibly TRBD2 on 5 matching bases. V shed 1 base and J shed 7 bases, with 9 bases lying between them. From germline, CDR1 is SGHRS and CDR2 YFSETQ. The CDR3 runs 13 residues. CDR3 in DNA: TGCGCCAGCAGCTTGCAGCGGACTAATGAGCAGTTCTTC. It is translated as CASSLQRTNEQFF.

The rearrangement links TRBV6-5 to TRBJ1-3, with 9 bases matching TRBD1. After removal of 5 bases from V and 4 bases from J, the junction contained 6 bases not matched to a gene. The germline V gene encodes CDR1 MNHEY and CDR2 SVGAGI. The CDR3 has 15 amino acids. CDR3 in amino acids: CASSITGGNGNTIYF. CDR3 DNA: TGTGCCAGCAGTATTACAGGGGGCAACGGAAACACCATATATTTT.

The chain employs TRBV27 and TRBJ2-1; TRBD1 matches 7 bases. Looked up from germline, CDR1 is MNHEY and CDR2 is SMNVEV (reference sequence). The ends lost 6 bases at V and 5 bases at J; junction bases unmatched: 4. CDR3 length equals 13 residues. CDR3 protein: CASRRTGDNEQFF. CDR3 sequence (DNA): TGTGCCAGCAGGCGTACAGGGGACAATGAGCAGTTCTTC.

CDR3 nucleotides: TGTGCCAGCAGCGGGACAGGCCAAGAGACCCAGTACTTC. Amino acid sequence: CASSGTGQETQYF. The V call is TRBV12-3 or TRBV12-4, the J call TRBJ2-5; 8 bases map to TRBD1. Trimming removed 6 bases from V and 1 base from J; junction bases left unmatched: 1. The CDR3 sequence is 13 residues long.

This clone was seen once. CDR3 sequence (DNA): TGCAGCGTTGAAGATCGGCTAGCGGGAGCAAATGAGCAGTTCTTC. It yields the protein CSVEDRLAGANEQFF. This sequence joins TRBV29-1 and TRBJ2-1; 10 bases align to TRBD2. After removal of 0 bases from V and 7 bases from J, the junction contained 6 bases not matched to a gene. This CDR3 has 15 amino acids. The germline V gene encodes CDR1 SQVTM and CDR2 ANQGSEA.

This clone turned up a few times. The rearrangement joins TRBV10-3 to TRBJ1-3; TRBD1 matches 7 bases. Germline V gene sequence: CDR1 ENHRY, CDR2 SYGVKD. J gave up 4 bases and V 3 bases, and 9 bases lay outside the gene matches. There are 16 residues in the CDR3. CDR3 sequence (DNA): TGTGCCATCAGTGATAGGGGACAGAATCCCGGAAACACCATATATTTT. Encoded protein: CAISDRGQNPGNTIYF.

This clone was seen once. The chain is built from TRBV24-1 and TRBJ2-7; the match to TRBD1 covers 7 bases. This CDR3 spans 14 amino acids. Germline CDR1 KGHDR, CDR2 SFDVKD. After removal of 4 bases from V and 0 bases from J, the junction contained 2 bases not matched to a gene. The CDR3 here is CATSEAGGSYEQYF. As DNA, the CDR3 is TGTGCCACCAGTGAGGCAGGGGGCTCCTACGAGCAGTACTTC.

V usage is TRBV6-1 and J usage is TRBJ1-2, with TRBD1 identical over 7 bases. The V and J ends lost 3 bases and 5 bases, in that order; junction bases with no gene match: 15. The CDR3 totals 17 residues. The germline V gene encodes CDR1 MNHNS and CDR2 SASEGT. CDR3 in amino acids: CASSDATGGAGGYGYTF. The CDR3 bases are TGTGCCAGCAGTGACGCGACCGGGGGGGCAGGGGGATATGGCTACACCTTC.

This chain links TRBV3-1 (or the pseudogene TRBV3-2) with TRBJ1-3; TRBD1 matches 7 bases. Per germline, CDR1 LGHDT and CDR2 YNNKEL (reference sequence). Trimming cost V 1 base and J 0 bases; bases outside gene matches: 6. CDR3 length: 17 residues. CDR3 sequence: CASSQGEGGYSGNTIYF. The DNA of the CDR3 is TGTGCCAGCAGCCAAGGCGAAGGGGGCTACTCTGGAAACACCATATATTTT.

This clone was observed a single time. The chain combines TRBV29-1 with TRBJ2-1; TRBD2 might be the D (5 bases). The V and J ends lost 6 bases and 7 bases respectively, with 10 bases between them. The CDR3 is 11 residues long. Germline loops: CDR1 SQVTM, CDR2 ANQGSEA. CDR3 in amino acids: CSVGDRNEQFF. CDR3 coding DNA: TGCAGCGTCGGGGATCGGAATGAGCAGTTCTTC.

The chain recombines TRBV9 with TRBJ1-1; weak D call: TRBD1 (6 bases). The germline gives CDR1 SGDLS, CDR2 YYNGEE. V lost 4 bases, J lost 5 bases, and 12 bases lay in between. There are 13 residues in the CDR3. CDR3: CASSISGATEAFF. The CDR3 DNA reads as TGTGCCAGCAGCATTTCAGGGGCAACTGAAGCTTTCTTT.

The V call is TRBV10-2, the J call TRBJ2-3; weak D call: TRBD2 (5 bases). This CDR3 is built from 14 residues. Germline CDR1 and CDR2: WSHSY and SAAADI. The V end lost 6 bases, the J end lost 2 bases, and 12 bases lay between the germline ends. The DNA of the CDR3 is TGCGCCAGCAGGAACAAGCGGAACACAGATACGCAGTATTTT. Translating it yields CASRNKRNTDTQYF.

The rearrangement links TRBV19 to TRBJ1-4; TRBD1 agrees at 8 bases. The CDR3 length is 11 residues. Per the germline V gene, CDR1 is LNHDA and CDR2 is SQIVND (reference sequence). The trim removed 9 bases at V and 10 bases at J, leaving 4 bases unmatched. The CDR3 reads CASDRGGKLFF. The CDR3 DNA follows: TGTGCCAGCGACAGGGGAGGAAAACTGTTTTTT.

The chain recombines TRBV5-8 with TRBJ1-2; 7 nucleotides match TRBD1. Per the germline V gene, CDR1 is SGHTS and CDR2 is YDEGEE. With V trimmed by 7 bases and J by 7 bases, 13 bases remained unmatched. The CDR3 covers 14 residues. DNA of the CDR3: TGTGCCAGCGGGGACAGCCGGTATGACCGTGGCTACACCTTC. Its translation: CASGDSRYDRGYTF.

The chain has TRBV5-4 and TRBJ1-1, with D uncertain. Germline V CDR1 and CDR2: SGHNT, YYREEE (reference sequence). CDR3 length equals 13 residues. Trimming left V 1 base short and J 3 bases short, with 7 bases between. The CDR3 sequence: CASSLQRDTEAFF. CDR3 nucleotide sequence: TGTGCCAGCAGCTTGCAGAGGGACACTGAAGCTTTCTTT.

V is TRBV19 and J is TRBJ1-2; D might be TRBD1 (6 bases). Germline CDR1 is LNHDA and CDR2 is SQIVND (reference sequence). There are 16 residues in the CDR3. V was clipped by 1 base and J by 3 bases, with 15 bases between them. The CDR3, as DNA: TGTGCCAGTAGTATAGGCCTGGGGGCTTCGTACTATGGCTACACCTTC. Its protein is CASSIGLGASYYGYTF. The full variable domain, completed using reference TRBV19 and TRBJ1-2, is DGGITQSPKYLFRKEGQNVTLSCEQNLNHDAMYWYRQDPGQGLRLIYYSQIVNDFQKGDIAEGYSVSREKKESFPLTVTSAQKNPTAFYLCASSIGLGASYYGYTFGSGTRLTVV.

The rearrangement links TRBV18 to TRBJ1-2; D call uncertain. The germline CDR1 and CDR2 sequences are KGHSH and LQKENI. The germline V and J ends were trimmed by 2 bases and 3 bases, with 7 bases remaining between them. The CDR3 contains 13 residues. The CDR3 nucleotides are TGTGCCAGCTCACCAGGCCGGGACTATGGCTACACCTTC. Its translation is CASSPGRDYGYTF.

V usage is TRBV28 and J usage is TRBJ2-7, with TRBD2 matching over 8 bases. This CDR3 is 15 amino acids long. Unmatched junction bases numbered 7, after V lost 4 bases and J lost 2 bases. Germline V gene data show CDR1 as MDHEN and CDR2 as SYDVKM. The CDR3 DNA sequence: TGTGCCAGCAGTTCCAGCGGGAGCCCTCCCTACGAGCAGTACTTC. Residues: CASSSSGSPPYEQYF.

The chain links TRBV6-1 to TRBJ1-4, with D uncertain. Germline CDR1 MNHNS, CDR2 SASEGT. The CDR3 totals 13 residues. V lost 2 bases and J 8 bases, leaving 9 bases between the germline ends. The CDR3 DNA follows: TGTGCCAGCAGTGAATACAGAGGGGAAAAACTGTTTTTT. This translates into CASSEYRGEKLFF.

Written as DNA, the CDR3 is TGTGCCAGCAGCCCGATAGGAGGAATCCTCTTGGATGAGCAGTTCTTC. Its protein product is CASSPIGGILLDEQFF. The V and J genes are TRBV28 and TRBJ2-1; TRBD2 might be the D (5 bases). V gave up 6 bases and J gave up 8 bases, with 23 bases separating them. Germline V lookup: CDR1 MDHEN, CDR2 SYDVKM. The CDR3 has 16 residues.

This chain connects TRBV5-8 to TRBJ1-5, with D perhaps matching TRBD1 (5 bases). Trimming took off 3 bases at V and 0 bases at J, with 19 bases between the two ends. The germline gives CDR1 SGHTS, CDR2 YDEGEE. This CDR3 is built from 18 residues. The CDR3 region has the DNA TGTGCCAGCAGCTCAGAAGGGGTTTCGATATTTAGCAATCAGCCCCAGCATTTT. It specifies CASSSEGVSIFSNQPQHF.

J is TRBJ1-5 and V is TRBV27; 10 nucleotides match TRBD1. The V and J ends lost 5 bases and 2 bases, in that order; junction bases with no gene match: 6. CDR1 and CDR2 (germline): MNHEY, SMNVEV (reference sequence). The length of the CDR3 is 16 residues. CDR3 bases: TGTGCCAGCAGTCCCCTCGGGACAGGGGGCAATCAGCCCCAGCATTTT. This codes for CASSPLGTGGNQPQHF.

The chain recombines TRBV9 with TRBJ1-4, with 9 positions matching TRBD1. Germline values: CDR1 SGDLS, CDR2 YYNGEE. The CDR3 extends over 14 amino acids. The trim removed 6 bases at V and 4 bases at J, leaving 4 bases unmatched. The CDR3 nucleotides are TGTGCCAGCACCCCGACAGGGGGTAATGAAAAACTGTTTTTT. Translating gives CASTPTGGNEKLFF.

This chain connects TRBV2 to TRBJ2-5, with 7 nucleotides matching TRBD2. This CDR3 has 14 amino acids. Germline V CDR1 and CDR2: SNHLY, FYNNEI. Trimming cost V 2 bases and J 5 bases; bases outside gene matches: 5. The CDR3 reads CASSERTRSETQYF. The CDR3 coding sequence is TGTGCCAGCAGTGAAAGGACTAGATCGGAGACCCAGTACTTC.

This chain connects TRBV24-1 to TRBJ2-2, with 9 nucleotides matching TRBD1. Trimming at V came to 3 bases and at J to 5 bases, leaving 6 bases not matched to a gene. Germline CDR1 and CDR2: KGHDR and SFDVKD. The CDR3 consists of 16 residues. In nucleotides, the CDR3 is TGTGCCACCAGTGATAGGACAGGGGAGAGGACCGGGGAGCTGTTTTTT. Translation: CATSDRTGERTGELFF.

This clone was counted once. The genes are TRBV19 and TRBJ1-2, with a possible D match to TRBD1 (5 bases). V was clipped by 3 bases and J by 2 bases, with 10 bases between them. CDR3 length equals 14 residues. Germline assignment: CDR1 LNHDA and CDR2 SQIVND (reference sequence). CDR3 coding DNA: TGTGCCAGTAGTATTTGGGGCGGCAACTATGGCTACACCTTC. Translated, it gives CASSIWGGNYGYTF.

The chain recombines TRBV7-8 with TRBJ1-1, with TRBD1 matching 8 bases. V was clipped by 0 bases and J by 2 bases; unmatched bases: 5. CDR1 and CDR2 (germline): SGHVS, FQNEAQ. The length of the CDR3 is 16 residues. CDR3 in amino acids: CASSLATGVINTEAFF. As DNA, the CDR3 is TGTGCCAGCAGCTTAGCGACAGGGGTTATTAACACTGAAGCTTTCTTT.